This TCR beta chain was sequenced in a study of control samples from healthy donors and cancer patients. Measured with immunoSEQ multiplex PCR; TCRdb has only the in-frame clones, and not every one. The sample contains approximately 120,000 clones, approximately 89% of which appear only once. This clone was counted only a few times. Specimen: blood. The TCR originated in a man aged 60 to 69 in good health.

The CDR3 is CASSLSSGGTGELFF. The CDR3 DNA reads as TGTGCCAGCAGCTTATCGTCAGGAGGAACCGGGGAGCTGTTTTTT. The V gene is TRBV7-3, the J gene TRBJ2-2, with D possibly being TRBD2 (5 bases). CDR1 and CDR2 (germline): SGHTA, FQGTGA. The CDR3 loop spans 15 amino acids. Trimming stripped 2 bases from V and 5 bases from J, with 12 bases between.